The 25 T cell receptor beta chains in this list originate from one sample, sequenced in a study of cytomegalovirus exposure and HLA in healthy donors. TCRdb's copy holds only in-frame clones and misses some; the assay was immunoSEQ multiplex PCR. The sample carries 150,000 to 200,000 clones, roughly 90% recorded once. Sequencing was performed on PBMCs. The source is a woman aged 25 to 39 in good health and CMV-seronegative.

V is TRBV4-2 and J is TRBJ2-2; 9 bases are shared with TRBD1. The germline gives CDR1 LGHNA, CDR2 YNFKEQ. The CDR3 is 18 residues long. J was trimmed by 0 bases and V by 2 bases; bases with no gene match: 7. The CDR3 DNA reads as TGTGCCAGCAGCCAACTCGGGACAGGGAGAGCGAACACCGGGGAGCTGTTTTTT. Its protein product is CASSQLGTGRANTGELFF.

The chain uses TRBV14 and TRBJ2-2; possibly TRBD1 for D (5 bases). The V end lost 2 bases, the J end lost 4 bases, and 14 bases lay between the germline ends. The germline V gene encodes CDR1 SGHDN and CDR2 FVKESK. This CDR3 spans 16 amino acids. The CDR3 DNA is TGTGCCAGCAGCCAATCCAGGTTCCAGGGCACCGGGGAGCTGTTTTTT. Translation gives CASSQSRFQGTGELFF.

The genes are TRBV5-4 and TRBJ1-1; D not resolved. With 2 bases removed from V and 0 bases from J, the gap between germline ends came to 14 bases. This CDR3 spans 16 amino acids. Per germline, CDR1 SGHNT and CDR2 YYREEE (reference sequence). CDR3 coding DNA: TGTGCCAGCAGCTTCGGGCCAGCGATCATGAACACTGAAGCTTTCTTT. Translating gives CASSFGPAIMNTEAFF.

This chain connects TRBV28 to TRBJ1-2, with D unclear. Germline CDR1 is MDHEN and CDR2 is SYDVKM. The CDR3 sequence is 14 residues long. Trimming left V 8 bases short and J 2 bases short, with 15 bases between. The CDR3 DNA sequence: TGTGCCAGCGCTAACCAAAGGCAAAACTATGGCTACACCTTC. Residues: CASANQRQNYGYTF.

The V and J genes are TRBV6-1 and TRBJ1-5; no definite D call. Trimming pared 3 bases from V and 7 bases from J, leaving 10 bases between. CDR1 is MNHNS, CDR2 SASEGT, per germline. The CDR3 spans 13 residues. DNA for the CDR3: TGTGCCAGCAGTGAGGGTCAGGTGCAGCCCCAGCATTTT. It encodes CASSEGQVQPQHF.

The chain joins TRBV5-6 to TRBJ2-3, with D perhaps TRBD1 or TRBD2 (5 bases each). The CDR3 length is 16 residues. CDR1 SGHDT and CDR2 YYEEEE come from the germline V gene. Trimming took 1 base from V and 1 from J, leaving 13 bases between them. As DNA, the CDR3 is TGTGCCAGCAGCTTGTATCAGGGACCCCGCACAGATACGCAGTATTTT. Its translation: CASSLYQGPRTDTQYF.

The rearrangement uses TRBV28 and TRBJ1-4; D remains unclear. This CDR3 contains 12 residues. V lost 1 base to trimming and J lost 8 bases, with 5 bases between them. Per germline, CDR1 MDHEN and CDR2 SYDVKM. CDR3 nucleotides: TGTGCCAGCAGTTTATCAGGCGAAAAACTGTTTTTT. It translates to CASSLSGEKLFF.

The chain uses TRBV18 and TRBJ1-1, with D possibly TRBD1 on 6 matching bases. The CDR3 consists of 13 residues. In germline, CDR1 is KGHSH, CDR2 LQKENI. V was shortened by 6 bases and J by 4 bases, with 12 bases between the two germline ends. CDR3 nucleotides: TGTGCCAGCTCGCGCAGGGGTTCCACTGAAGCTTTCTTT. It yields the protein CASSRRGSTEAFF.

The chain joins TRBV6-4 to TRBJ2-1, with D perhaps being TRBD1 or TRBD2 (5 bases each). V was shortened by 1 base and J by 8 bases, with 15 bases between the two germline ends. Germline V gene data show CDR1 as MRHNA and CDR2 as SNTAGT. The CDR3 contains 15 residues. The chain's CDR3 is CASSDLGTPGHEQFF. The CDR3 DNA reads TGTGCCAGCAGTGACTTGGGGACCCCAGGCCATGAGCAGTTCTTC.

CDR3 residues: CASSYSTEPNYGYTF. The CDR3 nucleotides read TGTGCCAGCAGTTACTCTACAGAGCCTAACTATGGCTACACCTTC. The rearrangement links TRBV6-5 to TRBJ1-2, with D unclear. V gave up 0 bases and J gave up 0 bases, with 8 bases separating them. Germline V gene data show CDR1 as MNHEY and CDR2 as SVGAGI. CDR3 length equals 15 residues.

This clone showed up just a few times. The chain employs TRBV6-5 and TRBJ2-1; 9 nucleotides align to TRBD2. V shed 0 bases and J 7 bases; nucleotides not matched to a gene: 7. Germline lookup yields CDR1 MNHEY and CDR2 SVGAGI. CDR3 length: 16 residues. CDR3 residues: CASSYSAGGRRNEQFF. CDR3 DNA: TGTGCCAGCAGTTACTCGGCGGGGGGGCGTCGTAATGAGCAGTTCTTC.

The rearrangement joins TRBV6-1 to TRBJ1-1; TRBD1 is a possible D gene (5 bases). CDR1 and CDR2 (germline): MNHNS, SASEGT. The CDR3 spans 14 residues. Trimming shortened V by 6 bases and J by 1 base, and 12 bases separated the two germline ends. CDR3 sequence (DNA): TGTGCCAGCAGCATGACAGTTTCGAACACTGAAGCTTTCTTT. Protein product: CASSMTVSNTEAFF.

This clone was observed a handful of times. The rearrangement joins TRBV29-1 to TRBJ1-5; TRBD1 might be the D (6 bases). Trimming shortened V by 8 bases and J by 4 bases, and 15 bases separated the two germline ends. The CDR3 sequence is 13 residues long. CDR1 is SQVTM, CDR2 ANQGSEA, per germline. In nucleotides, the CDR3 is TGCAGCACTAGGGACACCAGTAATCAGCCCCAGCATTTT. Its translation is CSTRDTSNQPQHF.

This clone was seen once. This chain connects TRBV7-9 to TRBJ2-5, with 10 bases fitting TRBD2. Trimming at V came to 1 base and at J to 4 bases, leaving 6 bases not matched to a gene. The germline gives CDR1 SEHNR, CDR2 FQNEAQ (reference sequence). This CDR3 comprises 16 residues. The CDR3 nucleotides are TGTGCCAGCAGCTTAGGGGATAGCGGGAGGCTAGAGACCCAGTACTTC. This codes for CASSLGDSGRLETQYF.

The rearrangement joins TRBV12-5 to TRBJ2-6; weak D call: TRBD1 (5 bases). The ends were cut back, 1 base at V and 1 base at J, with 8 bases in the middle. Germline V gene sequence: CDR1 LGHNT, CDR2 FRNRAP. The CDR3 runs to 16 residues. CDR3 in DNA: TGTGCTAGTGGTTTGGCTCAGGGTTCTGGGGCCAACGTCCTGACTTTC. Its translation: CASGLAQGSGANVLTF.

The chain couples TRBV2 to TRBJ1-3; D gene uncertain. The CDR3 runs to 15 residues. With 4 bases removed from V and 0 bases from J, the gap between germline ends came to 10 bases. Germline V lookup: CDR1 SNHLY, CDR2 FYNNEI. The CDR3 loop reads CASSVGRNSGNTIYF. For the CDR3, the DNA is TGTGCCAGCAGTGTCGGCAGGAACTCTGGAAACACCATATATTTT. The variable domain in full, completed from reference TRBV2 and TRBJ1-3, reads EPEVTQTPSHQVTQMGQEVILRCVPISNHLYFYWYRQILGQKVEFLVSFYNNEISEKSEIFDDQFSVERPDGSNFTLKIRSTKLEDSAMYFCASSVGRNSGNTIYFGEGSWLTVV.

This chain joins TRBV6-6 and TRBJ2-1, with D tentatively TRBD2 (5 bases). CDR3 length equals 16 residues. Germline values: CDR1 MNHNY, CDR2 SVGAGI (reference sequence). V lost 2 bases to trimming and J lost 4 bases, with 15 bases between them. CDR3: CASSYLKRTEYNEQFF. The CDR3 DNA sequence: TGTGCCAGCAGTTACCTCAAGAGGACTGAATACAATGAGCAGTTCTTC.

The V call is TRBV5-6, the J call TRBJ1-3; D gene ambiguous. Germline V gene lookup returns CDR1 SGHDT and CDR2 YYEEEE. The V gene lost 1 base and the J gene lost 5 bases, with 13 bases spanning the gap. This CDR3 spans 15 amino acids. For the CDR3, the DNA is TGTGCCAGCAGCTTGCTTGGGCCAGGTAGAAACACCATATATTTT. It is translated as CASSLLGPGRNTIYF.

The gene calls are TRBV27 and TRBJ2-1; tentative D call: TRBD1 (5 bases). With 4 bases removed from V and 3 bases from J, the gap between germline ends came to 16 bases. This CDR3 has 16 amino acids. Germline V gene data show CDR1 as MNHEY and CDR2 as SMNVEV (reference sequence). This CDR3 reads CASSSRSPDNYNEQFF. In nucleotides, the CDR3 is TGTGCCAGCAGTTCGCGCAGCCCGGACAACTACAATGAGCAGTTCTTC.

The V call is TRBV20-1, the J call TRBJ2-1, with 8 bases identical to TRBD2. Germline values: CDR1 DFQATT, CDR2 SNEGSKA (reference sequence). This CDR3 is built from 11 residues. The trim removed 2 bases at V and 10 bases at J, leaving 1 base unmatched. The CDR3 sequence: CSARRLAEQFF. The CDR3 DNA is TGCAGTGCTAGAAGACTAGCGGAGCAGTTCTTC.

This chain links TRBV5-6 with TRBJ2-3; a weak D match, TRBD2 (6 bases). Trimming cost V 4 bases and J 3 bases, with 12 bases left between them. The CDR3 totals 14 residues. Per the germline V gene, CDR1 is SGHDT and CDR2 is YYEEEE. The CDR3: CASSGGIWTDTQYF. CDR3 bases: TGTGCCAGCAGCGGCGGGATTTGGACAGATACGCAGTATTTT.

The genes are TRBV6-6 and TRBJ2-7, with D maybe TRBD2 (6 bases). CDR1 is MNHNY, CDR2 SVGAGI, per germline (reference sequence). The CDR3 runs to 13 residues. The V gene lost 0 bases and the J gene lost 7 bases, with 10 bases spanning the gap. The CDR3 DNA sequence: TGTGCCAGCAGTTACTCTTTAGCGGTGGAGCAGTACTTC. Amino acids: CASSYSLAVEQYF.

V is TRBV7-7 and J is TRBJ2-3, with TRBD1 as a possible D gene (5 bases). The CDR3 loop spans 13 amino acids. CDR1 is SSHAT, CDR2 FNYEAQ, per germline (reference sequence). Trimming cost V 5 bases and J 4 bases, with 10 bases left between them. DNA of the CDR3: TGTGCCAGCAGCCCCATCAGGGCAGATACGCAGTATTTT. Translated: CASSPIRADTQYF.

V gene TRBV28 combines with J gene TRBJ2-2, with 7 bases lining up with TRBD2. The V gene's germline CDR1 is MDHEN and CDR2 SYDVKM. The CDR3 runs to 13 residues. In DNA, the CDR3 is TGTGCGGCCCACGGGGGGTCCACCGGGGAGCTGTTTTTT. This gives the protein CAAHGGSTGELFF.

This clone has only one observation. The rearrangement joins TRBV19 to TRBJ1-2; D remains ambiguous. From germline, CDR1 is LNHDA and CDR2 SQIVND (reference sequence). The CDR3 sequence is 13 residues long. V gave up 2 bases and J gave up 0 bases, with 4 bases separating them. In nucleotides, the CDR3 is TGTGCCAGTAGTATAACCCCTAACTATGGCTACACCTTC. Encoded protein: CASSITPNYGYTF. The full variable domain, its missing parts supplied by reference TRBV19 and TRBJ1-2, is DGGITQSPKYLFRKEGQNVTLSCEQNLNHDAMYWYRQDPGQGLRLIYYSQIVNDFQKGDIAEGYSVSREKKESFPLTVTSAQKNPTAFYLCASSITPNYGYTFGSGTRLTVV.